This T cell receptor (beta chain) originates from a study of blood T cell repertoires in COVID-19. Study-wide background: Whether acute or convalescent, the COVID-19 samples came from the United States, Italy and Spain. PBMCs, B-cell-depleted T cells, or T cells were the source of the cDNA or gDNA that made up the material.

Original processing methods: Estimated nucleated cell counts came from reference gene primer amplification. Repertoires were generated with immunoSEQ multiplex PCR, while TCRdb's copy carries only in-frame clones and drops some. V, J and clone size are taken as reported in that table, and D and trimming were inferred from the DNA itself. Here the sample spans some 240,000 clones, about 86% being singletons. The study recruited people aged roughly 18 to 100 years across approximately 24 US areas. CDR1 is SGHTA, CDR2 FQGTGA, per germline. V dropped 5 bases and J dropped 5; count of bases not matched to a gene: 11. The CDR3 sequence is 16 residues long.

The V and J genes are TRBV7-3 and TRBJ2-3, with TRBD2 matching over 9 bases. The sequencing input was PBMCs or T cells enriched from blood (not recorded which). The clonotype comes from a man younger than 40 with acute COVID-19. In nucleotides, the CDR3 is TGTGCCAGCAGCCCCTCTGGCGGGAGGGGAGGAGATACGCAGTATTTT. It translates to CASSPSGGRGGDTQYF.